This T cell receptor (beta chain) originates from a study of Ad26.COV2.S vaccination and SARS-CoV-2 variants. Trimming left V 2 bases short and J 3 bases short, with 16 bases between. Germline V lookup: CDR1 SGHVS, CDR2 FQNEAQ. This CDR3 has 16 residues. Treatment meaning: 19 received Ad26.COV2.S at low or high dose, single or two shots; roughly 5 received placebo; per-sample allocation not given. The investigators took samples on day 63 after the first vaccine or placebo injection. Only in-frame clones appear in the TCRdb table, and some are missing; sequencing was by immunoSEQ multiplex PCR. This sample carries some 410,000 clones, over 80% of them seen once, and the ten largest clones take around 1.8%.

This clonotype was sampled from a person between 18 and 65 years old who received the Ad26.COV2.S COVID-19 vaccine or a placebo. The chain couples TRBV7-8 to TRBJ1-2; tentatively, D is TRBD1 (5 bases). This sample comprised peripheral blood, obtained in a trial of Ad26.COV2.S vaccine versus placebo. The CDR3 loop reads CASSLSASRGYYGYTF. In DNA, the CDR3 is TGTGCCAGCAGCTTAAGCGCGTCTAGGGGATACTATGGCTACACCTTC.